This entry is about one T cell receptor (delta chain). Its specificity is unknown. The protein TCRdb lists belongs to a much larger clone and differs from this DNA's translation at residue 3, which points to a read error; the protein shown is made from the DNA. This sample was included in a study of γδ T cells in repeated Plasmodium falciparum infection. Study-level findings and limits: One small rural Malian village, predominantly a single ethnic group, supplied the cohort. In Vdelta2-negative, largely Vdelta1+, gammadelta repertoires, repeated controlled infections appeared to drive clonal selection waves.

Germline CDR1 TSWWSYY, CDR2 QGS. This CDR3 is 21 amino acids long. Gammadelta T cells were flow-sorted from PBMC into Vgamma9/Vdelta2+ and Vdelta2-negative populations for bulk analysis. TCRdb re-processed the multiplex PCR reads using CATT. Of tens of thousands of delta-chain clones in the sample, roughly 1.6% are singletons; the top ten hold 6.5% to 9.5%. V usage is TRDV1 and J usage is TRDJ1, with a weak D call TRDD3 (6 bases). TCRdb is silent on the J gene; assignment here came from matching the DNA to germline. The TCR was taken from a pool of human donors (malaria-infected and uninfected, not separated). The source material was gamma-delta T cells from blood. The DNA for the CDR3 is TGTGCTCCTGGGGAACGAGAGCGCCTACATTCGAACGGGGGGGAACTGCCCAGACTCATCTTT. Its protein product is CAPGERERLHSNGGELPRLIF.